The 32 T cell receptor beta chains reported below all come from one sample, sequenced in a study of CD8+CD57+ T cells in acquired aplastic anemia. An expansion of CD8+CD57+ cells by flow cytometry had been shown in patients chosen for sequencing. Genomic DNA served as template for TCR beta VDJ and CDR3 profiling. TCRdb fed the reads into MiXCR, producing one record per CDR3 protein. The data hold 250,000 or so distinct CDR3 sequences, with around 45% observed a single time. Sequencing was done on a sample of sorted CD4+, CD8+, or CD8+CD57+ T cells (not recorded which) from PBMCs. Receptors originate from a human donor with aplastic anemia.

Only one count was recorded for this clonotype. The J gene is TRBJ1-2, the V gene TRBV6-4; D is undetermined. Deletions cut 5 bases from V and 4 bases from J, with 17 bases between. CDR1 and CDR2 from the germline V gene are MRHNA and SNTAGT. CDR3 length equals 15 residues. This chain's CDR3 is CASSLREGVIYGYTF. CDR3 nucleotides: TGTGCCAGCAGTTTACGAGAGGGTGTTATCTATGGCTACACCTTC.

Many counts were recorded for this clonotype. Mismatch with germline at one junction end may stem from a read error. The CDR3 DNA sequence: TGCGCCAGCAGCTTGTCCAGAAACTATGGCTACACCTTC. It is translated as CASSLSRNYGYTF. The chain uses TRBV12-3 or TRBV12-4 and TRBJ1-2; D unresolved. CDR3 length: 13 residues.

The V gene is TRBV19, the J gene TRBJ1-4; 9 bases are shared with TRBD1. The V gene's germline CDR1 is LNHDA and CDR2 SQIVND (reference sequence). V lost 5 bases to trimming and J lost 4 bases; unmatched junction nucleotides: 8. The CDR3 loop spans 16 amino acids. Here the CDR3 DNA reads TGTGCCAGTAGTTTTATACCGGGACAGGGTAATGAAAAACTGTTTTTT. It specifies CASSFIPGQGNEKLFF.

A word on this clonotype: This may be a read error, as it is one base from a much larger clone. V usage is TRBV9 and J usage is TRBJ2-1, with TRBD2 matching 11 bases. Per germline, CDR1 SGDLS and CDR2 YYNGEE. There are 17 residues in the CDR3. CDR3 sequence: CASSVDASGRMDNEQSF. CDR3 bases: TGTGCCAGCAGCGTAGACGCTAGCGGGAGGATGGACAATGAGCAGTCCTTC.

As to this clonotype: A single base separates this from a much larger clone, so it may be a read error. The chain employs TRBV14 and TRBJ1-4; 9 nucleotides line up with TRBD1. This CDR3 is 16 amino acids long. The germline gives CDR1 SGHDN, CDR2 FVKESK. The DNA for the CDR3 is TGTGCCAGCAGCTCTTACAGGGGGCCTACTAATGAAAAACTGTGTTTT. Encoded protein: CASSSYRGPTNEKLCF.

This clonotype was observed a few times. V is TRBV18 and J is TRBJ2-1, with D possibly being TRBD2 (6 bases). Germline V CDR1 and CDR2: KGHSH, LQKENI. The CDR3 is 14 residues long. With 2 bases removed from V and 8 bases from J, the gap between germline ends came to 13 bases. CDR3 sequence (DNA): TGTGCCAGCTCACCAGGAAGCGGGCCCTATGAGCAGTTCTTC. It specifies CASSPGSGPYEQFF.

The sample holds a few counts of this clonotype. This rearrangement joins TRBV9 to TRBJ2-7; D is unresolved. The CDR3 extends over 14 amino acids. Trimming shortened V by 5 bases and J by 3 bases, and 15 bases separated the two germline ends. From germline, CDR1 is SGDLS and CDR2 YYNGEE. The DNA for the CDR3 is TGTGCCAGCAGTCCGCTAGGGAAGAGCTACGAGCAGTACTTC. It translates to CASSPLGKSYEQYF.

The chain couples TRBV7-9 to TRBJ2-7; D remains ambiguous. V lost 1 base and J lost 3, with 19 bases in between. Germline-derived CDR1 and CDR2 are SEHNR and FQNEAQ (reference sequence). The CDR3 contains 17 residues. CDR3 in DNA: TGTGCCAGCAGCTTAGATGCTCCTCTGGTACAGCGCTACGAGCAGTACGTC. This sequence encodes CASSLDAPLVQRYEQYV.

This clonotype came up a few times. A much larger clonotype is one base distant, so this may be a read error. As DNA, the CDR3 is TGCGCCAGCAGCGACAGGGTAGGAATGTACGAGCAGTACTTC. Encoded protein: CASSDRVGMYEQYF. This chain uses TRBV5-1 with TRBJ2-7; 7 nucleotides agree with TRBD1. From germline, CDR1 is SGHRS and CDR2 YFSETQ. CDR3 length: 14 residues. The junction had 8 bases not matched to a gene; V was cut back by 4 bases and J by 4 bases.

There are a few counts of this clonotype. This CDR3 reads CASSQPGRPGTDTQYF. CDR3 bases: TGTGCCAGCAGCCAACCGGGGCGGCCGGGCACAGATACGCAGTATTTT. The chain uses TRBV3-1 and TRBJ2-3, with D perhaps assigned TRBD1 or TRBD2 (5 bases each). V shed 2 bases and J shed 1 base, with 13 bases lying between them. The CDR3 has 16 residues. The germline CDR1 and CDR2 sequences are LGHDT and YNNKEL (reference sequence).

This clonotype occurred many times. The V gene is TRBV19, the J gene TRBJ1-1; TRBD1 might be the D (5 bases). Germline-derived CDR1 and CDR2 are LNHDA and SQIVND (reference sequence). The V end lost 7 bases, the J end lost 4 bases, and 10 bases lay between the germline ends. The CDR3 has 12 amino acids. The CDR3 nucleotides are TGTGCCAGTAAGGGGTCGGGCACTGAAGCTTTCTTT. This gives the protein CASKGSGTEAFF.

This clonotype was counted a single time. It may be a read error: a sequence one base away is much more abundant. The chain combines TRBV24-1 with TRBJ2-5; D may be TRBD2 (5 bases). The germline V and J ends were trimmed by 11 bases and 4 bases, with 22 bases remaining between them. The CDR3 extends over 15 amino acids. Per the germline V gene, CDR1 is KGHDR and CDR2 is SFDVKD. The CDR3 loop is CASTSFGGYRETQYF. The CDR3 DNA reads TGTGCCAGCACCTCCTTCGGCGGGTACCGAGAGACCCAGTACTTC.

The V call is TRBV11-2, the J call TRBJ1-3, with D unclear. Germline loops: CDR1 SGHAT, CDR2 FQNNGV. Trimming removed 5 bases from V and 0 bases from J, with 14 bases in between. The CDR3 has 16 amino acids. The DNA of the CDR3 is TGTGCCAGCAGCCCCAAGTGTGGAGGCTCTGGAAACACCATATATTTT. Amino acid sequence: CASSPKCGGSGNTIYF.

V usage is TRBV6-4 and J usage is TRBJ2-5; 10 bases line up with TRBD2. Looked up from germline, CDR1 is MRHNA and CDR2 is SNTAGT. The CDR3 runs 16 residues. The J segment lost 5 bases and the V segment lost 0 bases, leaving 6 bases of the junction unmatched. The CDR3 DNA follows: TGTGCCAGCAGTGACTCAGCGGGAGGGCCAGGGGAGACCCAGTACTTC. Translating it yields CASSDSAGGPGETQYF.

This clonotype was detected many times. The CDR3 sequence: CASSFEVQNTEAFF. The CDR3 DNA reads TGCGCCAGCAGCTTCGAGGTACAGAACACTGAAGCTTTCTTT. The V and J genes are TRBV5-1 and TRBJ1-1; no firm D call. There are 14 residues in the CDR3. Germline loops: CDR1 SGHRS, CDR2 YFSETQ. V lost 2 bases and J lost 1, with 9 bases in between. Looking up the rest from reference TRBV5-1 and TRBJ1-1 gives the full variable domain: KAGVTQTPRYLIKTRGQQVTLSCSPISGHRSVSWYQQTPGQGLQFLFEYFSETQRNKGNFPGRFSGRQFSNSRSEMNVSTLELGDSALYLCASSFEVQNTEAFFGQGTRLTVV.

This clonotype occurred many times. The chain has TRBV7-9 and TRBJ2-1, with TRBD2 matching over 7 bases. Germline trimming cut 6 bases from V and 12 bases from J; bases unmatched to any gene: 11. This CDR3 is 13 amino acids long. The germline V gene encodes CDR1 SEHNR and CDR2 FQNEAQ (reference sequence). CDR3 sequence (DNA): TGTGCCAGCAGAGGGAGGGACTACTGGAGGCAGTTCTTC. Its translation: CASRGRDYWRQFF.

Worth noting for this clonotype: A much larger clone lies a single base off, so this may be a read error. The V and J genes are TRBV19 and TRBJ1-2; 7 positions agree with TRBD1. The CDR3 extends over 16 amino acids. CDR1 and CDR2 from the germline V gene are LNHDA and SQIVND (reference sequence). CDR3 in DNA: TGTGCCGGTAGGAGCACCTACGACCTCAGGGGGTATGGCTACACCTTC. Its translation: CAGRSTYDLRGYGYTF.

The genes are TRBV20-1 and TRBJ1-2, with TRBD1 as a possible D gene (5 bases). Germline-derived CDR1 and CDR2 are DFQATT and SNEGSKA (reference sequence). Between the trimmed V and J ends, which lost 1 base and 4 bases, there was a span of 13 bases. This CDR3 spans 14 amino acids. In DNA form, the CDR3 reads TGCAGTGCTAGAGCACTGGGGGGGGTCTATGGCTACACCTTC. This translates into CSARALGGVYGYTF.

The rearrangement uses TRBV7-3 and TRBJ1-2, with D perhaps matching TRBD1 (6 bases). V was pared by 1 base and J by 3 bases, with 9 bases between. CDR1 and CDR2 (germline): SGHTA, FQGTGA. The CDR3 loop spans 14 amino acids. As DNA, the CDR3 is TGTGCCAGCAGCTTAAATGGGGGCGACTATGGCTACACCTTC. Its translation is CASSLNGGDYGYTF.

The rearrangement uses TRBV3-1 and TRBJ2-7, with a tentative D call TRBD2 (6 bases). V was shortened by 1 base and J by 5 bases, with 9 bases between the two germline ends. Germline CDR1 LGHDT, CDR2 YNNKEL (reference sequence). The CDR3 is 13 amino acids. The CDR3 protein is CASSQVGGDEQYF. The CDR3 DNA is TGTGCCAGCAGCCAAGTCGGCGGGGACGAGCAGTACTTC.

Concerning this clonotype itself: This clone may be a read error of a much larger clone one base away. This chain links TRBV5-1 with TRBJ2-1; 7 nucleotides line up with TRBD2. The germline gives CDR1 SGHRS, CDR2 YFSETQ. CDR3 length equals 16 residues. CDR3 DNA sequence: TGCGCCAGCAGCCGGACTAGTTTTGGGGCCTACAGTGAGCAGTTCTTC. It encodes CASSRTSFGAYSEQFF.

The chain employs TRBV20-1 and TRBJ2-3; TRBD2 aligns across 11 bases. The J segment lost 5 bases and the V segment lost 0 bases, leaving 13 bases of the junction unmatched. CDR1 and CDR2 (germline): DFQATT, SNEGSKA (reference sequence). The CDR3 contains 18 residues. For the CDR3, the DNA is TGCAGTGCTAGAGATCAGTCAGATACTAGCGGGGGTGGAGATACGCAGTATTTT. The encoded protein is CSARDQSDTSGGGDTQYF.

The J gene is TRBJ2-5, the V gene TRBV20-1; TRBD1 matches at 7 bases. The V gene end was trimmed by 5 bases and the J gene end by 2 bases; junction bases not matched to a gene: 11. Looked up from germline, CDR1 is DFQATT and CDR2 is SNEGSKA (reference sequence). CDR3 length equals 15 residues. This CDR3 is CSAQDPMDRQETQYF. The CDR3 DNA reads as TGCAGTGCTCAAGACCCCATGGACAGGCAAGAGACCCAGTACTTC.

This clonotype was seen a single time. Possible read error: a much larger clone is one base away. The DNA of the CDR3 is TGTGCCAGCAGTGTGTTTTACACGAACTGCGAGCAGTACTTC. Its protein is CASSVFYTNCEQYF. The J gene is TRBJ2-7, the V gene TRBV6-1; D uncertain. With 4 bases removed from V and 6 bases from J, the gap between germline ends came to 16 bases. This CDR3 is 14 amino acids long. CDR1 is MNHNS, CDR2 SASEGT, per germline.

This clonotype showed up just a few times. This chain connects TRBV2 to TRBJ2-7, with D perhaps being TRBD1 or TRBD2 (5 bases each). The CDR3 sequence is 11 residues long. Looked up from germline, CDR1 is SNHLY and CDR2 is FYNNEI. V dropped 6 bases and J dropped 9 bases, with 12 bases sitting between them. The CDR3 DNA reads as TGTGCCAGCAGGGGGGACGGAACGCAGTACTTC. Residues: CASRGDGTQYF.

The table lists this clonotype with many counts. Here the CDR3 DNA reads TGTGCCAGCAGTTACACACTAGCGCGGCAAGAGACCCAGTACTTC. Residues: CASSYTLARQETQYF. The chain combines TRBV6-5 with TRBJ2-5, with 7 bases identical to TRBD2. This CDR3 spans 15 amino acids. CDR1 and CDR2 (germline): MNHEY, SVGAGI. V gave up 2 bases and J gave up 2 bases; unmatched junction bases: 5.

This clonotype occurred many times. J is TRBJ2-2 and V is TRBV5-1; D is undetermined. Trimming removed 0 bases from V and 5 bases from J, with 5 bases in between. The CDR3 contains 13 residues. From germline, CDR1 is SGHRS and CDR2 YFSETQ. CDR3 amino acids: CASSLDITGELFF. CDR3 DNA: TGCGCCAGCAGCTTGGATATAACCGGGGAGCTGTTTTTT.

This clonotype has ten or more counts. J is TRBJ1-1 and V is TRBV19; D might be TRBD1 (6 bases). The CDR3 has 16 residues. The germline V gene has CDR1 LNHDA and CDR2 SQIVND (reference sequence). Trimming took off 6 bases at V and 0 bases at J, with 17 bases between the two ends. CDR3 sequence: CASRRRGDFMNTEAFF. CDR3 in DNA: TGTGCCAGTAGACGGAGGGGGGACTTCATGAACACTGAAGCTTTCTTT.

V gene TRBV19 combines with J gene TRBJ2-6, with D unclear. CDR3 size: 14 residues. Germline-derived CDR1 and CDR2 are LNHDA and SQIVND (reference sequence). V was cut by 6 bases and J by 4 bases, with 10 bases left in between. The CDR3 is CASRAGLGANVLTF. The CDR3 DNA sequence: TGTGCCAGTAGGGCAGGCTTGGGGGCCAACGTCCTGACTTTC.

This clonotype has a count of ten or more. V usage is TRBV7-9 and J usage is TRBJ2-7, with unresolved D. Germline CDR1 and CDR2: SEHNR and FQNEAQ (reference sequence). Trimming removed 5 bases at V and 4 bases at J, with 9 bases between. This CDR3 is 12 amino acids long. CDR3 nucleotides: TGTGCCAGCAGCCCGGACGGATACGAGCAGTACTTC. As protein: CASSPDGYEQYF.

Details on this clonotype: A single base separates this from a much larger clone, so it may be a read error. This CDR3 reads CASSLEGSGGTQETRYF. For the CDR3, the DNA is TGTGCCAGCAGCCTGGAGGGGTCGGGGGGGACCCAAGAGACCCGGTACTTC. The J gene is TRBJ2-5, the V gene TRBV13; TRBD2 agrees at 8 bases. Germline CDR1 PRHDT, CDR2 FYEKMQ (reference sequence). The CDR3 sequence is 17 residues long.

As regards this clonotype: A clone one base away is much larger, so this may be a read error. The chain has TRBV9 and TRBJ2-1, with 8 bases identical to TRBD2. This CDR3 is built from 13 residues. Germline CDR1 SGDLS, CDR2 YYNGEE. CDR3 protein: CAGSAGGVDEQFF. The CDR3 nucleotides are TGTGCCGGCAGCGCGGGAGGTGTGGATGAGCAGTTCTTC.